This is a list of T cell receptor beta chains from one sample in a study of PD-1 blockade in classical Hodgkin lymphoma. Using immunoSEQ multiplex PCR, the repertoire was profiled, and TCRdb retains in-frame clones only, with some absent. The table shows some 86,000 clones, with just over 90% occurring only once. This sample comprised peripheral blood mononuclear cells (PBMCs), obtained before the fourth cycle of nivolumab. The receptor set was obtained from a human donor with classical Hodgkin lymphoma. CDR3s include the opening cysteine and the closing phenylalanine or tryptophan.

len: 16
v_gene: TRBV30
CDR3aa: CAWSPTGTGIRYEQYF

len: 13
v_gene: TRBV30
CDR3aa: CAWSPMGGDTQYF

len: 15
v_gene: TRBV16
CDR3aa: CASSLTDRGQEKLFF

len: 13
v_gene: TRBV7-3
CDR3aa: CATARDTDNEQFF

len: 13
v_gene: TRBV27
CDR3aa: CASSLGLAYEQYF

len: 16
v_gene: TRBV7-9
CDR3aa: CASSPLFGETNEKLFF

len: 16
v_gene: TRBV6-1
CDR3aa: CASSEAFAGNTGELFF

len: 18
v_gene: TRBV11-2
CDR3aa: CASSLDLGLASNTGELFF

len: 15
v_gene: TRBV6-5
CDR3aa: CASSPVAKSKNIQYF

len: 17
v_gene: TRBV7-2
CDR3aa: CASSLGVLAGGQETQYF

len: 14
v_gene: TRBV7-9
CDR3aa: CASSLSGPYYGYTF

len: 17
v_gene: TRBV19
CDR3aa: CASSIDLVAGGPDEQFF

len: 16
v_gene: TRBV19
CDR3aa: CASKRGVLVRTDTQYF

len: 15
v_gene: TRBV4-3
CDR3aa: CASSQVWGAGQPQHF

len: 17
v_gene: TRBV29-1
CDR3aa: CSVAGSTTSGGAGELFF

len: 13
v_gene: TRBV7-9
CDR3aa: CASSRTNSYEQYF

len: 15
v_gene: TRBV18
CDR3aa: CASSPPSGADNEQFF

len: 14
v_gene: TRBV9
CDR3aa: CASSVGGAGETQYF

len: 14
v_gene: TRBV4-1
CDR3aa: CASSQDRDIQPQHF

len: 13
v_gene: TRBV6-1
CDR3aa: CASPQDSSYEQYF

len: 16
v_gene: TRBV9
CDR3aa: CASSVTGERGTDTQYF

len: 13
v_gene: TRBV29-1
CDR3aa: CSVGRGGNTEAFF

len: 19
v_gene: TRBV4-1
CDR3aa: CASSQDPALGAGGIYEQYF

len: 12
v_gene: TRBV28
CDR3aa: CASSRGLYEQFF

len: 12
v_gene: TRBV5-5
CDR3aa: CASSLEGETQYF

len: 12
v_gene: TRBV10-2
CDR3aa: CASVKTGPEAFF

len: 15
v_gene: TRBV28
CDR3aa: CASSTGIKEVGELFF

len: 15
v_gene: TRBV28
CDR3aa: CASSWTSGGRGTQYF

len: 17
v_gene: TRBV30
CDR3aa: CAWSSPIRVGFYNEQFF

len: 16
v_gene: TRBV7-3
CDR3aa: CASSAGLAGSTGELFF

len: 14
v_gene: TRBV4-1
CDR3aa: CASSQETGYGEAFF

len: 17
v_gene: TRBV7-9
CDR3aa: CASSLARDSSGANVLTF

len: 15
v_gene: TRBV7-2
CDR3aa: CASSLVGGGPNEQYF

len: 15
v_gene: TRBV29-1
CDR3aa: CSVERQGARSTEAFF

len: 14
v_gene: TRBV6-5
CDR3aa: CASSYPDRDETQYF

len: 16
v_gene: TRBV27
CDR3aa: CASSAPDSSPAYEQYF

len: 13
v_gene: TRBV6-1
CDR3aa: CASSYRENEKLFF

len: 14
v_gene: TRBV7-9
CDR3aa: CASSFGAGNYGYTF

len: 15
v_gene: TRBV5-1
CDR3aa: CASSLSGGFADTQYF